This T cell receptor (beta chain) stems from a study of T cells after yellow fever vaccination. Via MiXCR, TCRdb re-called the 5' RACE reads, giving one row per CDR3 protein. The sample carries fewer than 350,000 distinct CDR3 sequences, around 4.4% recorded once. At least ten counts were recorded for this clonotype. V gave up 5 bases and J gave up 5 bases; unmatched junction bases: 10. Per germline, CDR1 SGHTA and CDR2 FQGNSA. This CDR3 is 16 amino acids long. V is TRBV7-2 and J is TRBJ2-5; 11 bases agree with TRBD2. This TCR was sampled from a man between 18 and 35 years old who received the YFV17D yellow fever vaccine. The input for sequencing was PBMCs, taken 15 days after the yellow fever booster vaccination. In DNA form, the CDR3 reads TGTGCCAGCAGCCCCGGGGTAGCGGGGGGGCTGGAGACCCAGTACTTC. Protein sequence: CASSPGVAGGLETQYF. The whole variable domain, filled in from reference TRBV7-2 and TRBJ2-5, reads GAGVSQSPSNKVTEKGKDVELRCDPISGHTALYWYRQSLGQGLEFLIYFQGNSAPDKSGLPSDRFSAERTGGSVSTLTIQRTQQEDSAVYLCASSPGVAGGLETQYFGPGTRLLVL.